This TCR beta chain comes out of a study of T-cell memory formation after mild COVID-19. Across the study: Largely, TCR clusters stayed within a single donor. Study results and caveats: Day 37-peaking second-wave clones had unconfirmed SARS-CoV-2 specificity.

Of note for this clonotype: What it recognizes is unknown.

TCRdb re-called the 5' RACE reads through MiXCR, storing one row per CDR3 protein. Of around 110,000 distinct CDR3 sequences listed, around 12% are singletons. The CDR3 has 12 residues. Trimming removed 5 bases from V and 3 bases from J, with 8 bases in between. Germline CDR1 and CDR2: SEHNR and FQNEAQ (reference sequence). Sequenced material: PBMCs or a T cell subset sorted from them (not recorded which). This chain connects TRBV7-9 to TRBJ2-7; D might be TRBD2 (5 bases). The origin of this receptor is an adult woman who had mild COVID-19 (a few samples of this study predate the infection). Cell type and time point are not known. The CDR3 loop is CASSQRGYEQYF. For the CDR3, the DNA is TGTGCCAGCAGCCAACGGGGCTACGAGCAGTACTTC.